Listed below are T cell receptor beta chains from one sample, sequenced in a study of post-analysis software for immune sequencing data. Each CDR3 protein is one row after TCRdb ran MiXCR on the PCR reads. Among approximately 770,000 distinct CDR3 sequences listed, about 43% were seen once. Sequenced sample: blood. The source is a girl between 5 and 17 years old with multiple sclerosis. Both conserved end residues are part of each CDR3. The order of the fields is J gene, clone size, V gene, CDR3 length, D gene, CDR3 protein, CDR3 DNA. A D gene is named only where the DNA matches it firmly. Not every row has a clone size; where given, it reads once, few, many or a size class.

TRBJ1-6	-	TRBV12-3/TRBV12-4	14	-	CASSLGQYNSPLHF	TGTGCCAGCAGTTTAGGGCAGTATAATTCACCCCTCCACTTT
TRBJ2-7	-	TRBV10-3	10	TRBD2	CAAGGGEQYF	TGTGCCGCCGGGGGGGGCGAGCAGTACTTC
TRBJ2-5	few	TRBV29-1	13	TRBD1	CSVRTGGGETQYF	TGCAGCGTTCGGACAGGGGGCGGAGAGACCCAGTACTTC
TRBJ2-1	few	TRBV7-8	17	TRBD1	CASSLSWADRVGHEQFF	TGTGCCAGCAGCTTATCGTGGGCGGACAGGGTAGGCCATGAGCAGTTCTTC
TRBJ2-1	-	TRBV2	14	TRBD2	CASQWGGRANEQFF	TGTGCCAGCCAATGGGGCGGGAGGGCCAATGAGCAGTTCTTC
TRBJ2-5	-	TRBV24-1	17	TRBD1	CATSEPDRVGVQETQYF	TGTGCCACCAGTGAGCCTGACAGGGTAGGGGTCCAAGAGACCCAGTACTTC
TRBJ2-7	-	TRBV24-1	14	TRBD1	CATAPRDSNYEQYF	TGTGCCACCGCCCCTAGGGACAGTAACTACGAGCAGTACTTC
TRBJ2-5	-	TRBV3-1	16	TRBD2	CASSLSGTSAQETQYF	TGTGCCAGCAGCCTATCCGGGACTAGCGCCCAAGAGACCCAGTACTTC
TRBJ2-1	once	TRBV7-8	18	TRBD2	CASSQLFRLAGNYNEQFF	TGTGCCAGCAGTCAACTGTTTAGACTAGCGGGTAACTACAATGAGCAGTTCTTC
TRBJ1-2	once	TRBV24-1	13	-	CATSDLSGSGYTF	TGTGCCACCAGTGATTTGTCAGGGAGCGGCTACACCTTC
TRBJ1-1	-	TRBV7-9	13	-	CARSLFRDTEAFF	TGTGCCAGAAGCTTATTCCGGGACACTGAAGCTTTCTTT
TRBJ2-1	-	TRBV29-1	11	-	CSVGATNEQFF	TGCAGCGTTGGGGCTACCAATGAGCAGTTCTTC
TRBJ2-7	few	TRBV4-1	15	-	CASSQDFGVGDEQYF	TGCGCCAGCAGCCAAGATTTTGGGGTCGGGGACGAGCAGTACTTC
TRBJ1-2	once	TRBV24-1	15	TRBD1	CATSESGTANYGYTF	TGTGCCACCAGTGAATCCGGGACAGCTAACTATGGCTACACCTTC
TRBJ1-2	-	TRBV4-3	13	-	CASSQDRRWGYTF	TGCGCCAGCAGCCAAGATCGGAGGTGGGGCTACACCTTC
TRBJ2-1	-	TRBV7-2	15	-	CASSLGDRVWNEQFF	TGTGCCAGCAGCTTAGGGGATAGGGTATGGAATGAGCAGTTCTTC
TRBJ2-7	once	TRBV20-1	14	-	CSARGTTRGWEQYF	TGCAGTGCTAGAGGGACTACCAGAGGCTGGGAGCAGTACTTC
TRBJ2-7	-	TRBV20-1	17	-	CSARDRGDRPRPYEQYF	TGCAGTGCTAGAGATCGGGGAGACAGGCCACGGCCCTACGAGCAGTACTTC
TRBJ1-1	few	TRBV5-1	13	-	CASGRQTNTEAFF	TGCGCCAGCGGGAGACAGACGAACACTGAAGCTTTCTTT
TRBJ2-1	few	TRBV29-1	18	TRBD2	CSVSPPWPGTSGGTEQFF	TGCAGCGTTTCCCCTCCTTGGCCCGGGACTAGCGGAGGGACTGAGCAGTTCTTC
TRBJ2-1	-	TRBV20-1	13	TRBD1	CSATGGQDNEQFF	TGCAGTGCTACAGGGGGCCAGGACAATGAGCAGTTCTTC
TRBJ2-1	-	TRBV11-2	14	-	CASSLAGKGTEQFF	TGTGCCAGCAGCTTGGCGGGAAAGGGGACTGAGCAGTTCTTC
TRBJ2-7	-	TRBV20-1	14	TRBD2	CSARDTSGPYEQYF	TGCAGTGCTAGAGATACTAGCGGTCCCTACGAGCAGTACTTC
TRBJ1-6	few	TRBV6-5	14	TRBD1	CASSGTASHSPLHF	TGTGCCAGCAGCGGGACAGCGAGTCATTCACCCCTCCACTTT
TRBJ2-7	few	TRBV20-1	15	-	CSARDGAGFAYEQYF	TGCAGTGCTAGAGATGGGGCGGGATTCGCCTACGAGCAGTACTTC
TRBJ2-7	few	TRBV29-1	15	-	CSVRHPSESSYEQYF	TGCAGCGTCCGACATCCCTCTGAGAGCTCCTACGAGCAGTACTTC
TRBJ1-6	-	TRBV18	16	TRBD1	CASSPTRDRGNSPLHF	TGTGCCAGCTCACCGACCCGGGACAGGGGTAATTCACCCCTCCACTTT
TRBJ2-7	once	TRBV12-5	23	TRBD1	CASGFTVSRPQGATGLESYEQYF	TGTGCTAGTGGTTTCACCGTGTCAAGGCCACAGGGGGCGACCGGACTAGAAAGCTACGAGCAGTACTTC
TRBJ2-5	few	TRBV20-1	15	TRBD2	CSARASSGRAERQYF	TGCAGTGCTAGAGCGTCGAGCGGGAGGGCCGAACGGCAGTACTTC
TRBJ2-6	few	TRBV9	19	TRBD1	CASSVKSGTAITGANVLTF	TGTGCCAGCAGCGTCAAATCCGGGACAGCCATTACTGGGGCCAACGTCCTGACTTTC
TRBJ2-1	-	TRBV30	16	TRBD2	CAWSAPASGSYNEQFF	TGTGCCTGGAGTGCTCCTGCTAGCGGGAGCTACAATGAGCAGTTCTTC
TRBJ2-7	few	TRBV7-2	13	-	CASSLQTAYEQYF	TGTGCCAGCAGCTTACAGACAGCCTACGAGCAGTACTTC
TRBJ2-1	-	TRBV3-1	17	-	CASSLRPLTGINNEQFF	TGTGCCAGCAGCCTCAGACCACTAACAGGGATCAACAATGAGCAGTTCTTC
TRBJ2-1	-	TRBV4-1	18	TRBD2	CASSQDHLAGGPYNEQFF	TGCGCCAGCAGCCAAGATCATCTAGCGGGAGGGCCCTACAATGAGCAGTTCTTC
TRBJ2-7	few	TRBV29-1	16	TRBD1	CSVVGGTGGRSYEQYF	TGCAGCGTTGTTGGGGGCACAGGGGGCAGGTCCTACGAGCAGTACTTC
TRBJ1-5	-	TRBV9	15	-	CASSSGGTANQPQHF	TGTGCCAGCAGCTCAGGAGGGACGGCCAATCAGCCCCAGCATTTT
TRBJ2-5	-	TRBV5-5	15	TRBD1	CASSTRDRVELEQYF	TGTGCCAGCAGCACCCGGGACAGGGTCGAATTAGAGCAGTACTTC
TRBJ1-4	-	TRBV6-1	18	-	CASSRQGGTSATNEKLFF	TGTGCCAGCAGCCGCCAGGGTGGGACGTCCGCAACTAATGAAAAACTGTTTTTT
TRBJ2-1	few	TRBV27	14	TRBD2	CASWVGLANNEQFF	TGTGCCAGCTGGGTGGGACTAGCAAACAATGAGCAGTTCTTC
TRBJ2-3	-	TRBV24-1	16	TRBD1	CATSDMGTAATDTQYF	TGTGCCACCAGTGATATGGGGACAGCGGCCACAGATACGCAGTATTTT
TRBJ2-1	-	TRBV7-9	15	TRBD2	CAGSMLAGGNGEQFF	TGTGCCGGCAGCATGTTAGCGGGAGGTAACGGTGAGCAGTTCTTC